This T cell receptor beta chain emerged from a study of shared clonotypes between healthy human individuals. Overall study: Sampling drew on donors who were a couple of women and three men aged 18 to 49.

Study outcomes and limitations: Genetic and exposure-history diversity was limited by the small donor number.

This clone appeared once. The antigen is unknown. This CDR3 spans 16 amino acids. V gave up 0 bases and J gave up 6 bases; unmatched junction bases: 8. Germline V gene data show CDR1 as SGHRS and CDR2 as YFSETQ. TCRdb keeps only in-frame clones here, not all; method: immunoSEQ multiplex PCR. The table shows about 490,000 clones, with around 79% occurring only once. The source is a woman in her thirties or forties in good health. Some clones in this sample may be carry-over from other donors' samples. Sequencing was carried out using PBMCs. The rearrangement links TRBV5-1 to TRBJ2-7, with TRBD1 identical over 11 bases. DNA of the CDR3: TGCGCCAGCAGCTTGGCCGGAGAGGACAGGGGGCCCGAGCAGTACTTC. Protein: CASSLAGEDRGPEQYF.